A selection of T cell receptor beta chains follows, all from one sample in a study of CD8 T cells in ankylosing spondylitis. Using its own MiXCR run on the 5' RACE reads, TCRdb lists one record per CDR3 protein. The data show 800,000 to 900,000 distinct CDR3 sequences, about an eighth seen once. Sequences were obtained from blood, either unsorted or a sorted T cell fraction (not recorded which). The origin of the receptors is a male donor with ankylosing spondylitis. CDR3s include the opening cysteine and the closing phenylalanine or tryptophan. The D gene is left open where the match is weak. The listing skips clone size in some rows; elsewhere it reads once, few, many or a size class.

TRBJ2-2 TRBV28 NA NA CASTHAGELFF TGTGCCAGCACCCACGCCGGGGAGCTGTTTTTT
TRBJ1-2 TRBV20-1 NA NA CSVDDTTRYTF TGCAGTGTTGACGACACAACCCGCTACACCTTC
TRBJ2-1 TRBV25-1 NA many CASSALDRDEQFF TGTGCCAGCAGTGCACTAGATAGGGATGAGCAGTTCTTC
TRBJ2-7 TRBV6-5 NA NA CASSYPRGASSYEQYF TGTGCCAGCAGTTATCCTAGGGGGGCGAGCTCCTACGAGCAGTACTTC
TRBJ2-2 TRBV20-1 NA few CSARDVGLRNSGELFF TGCAGTGCTAGAGATGTCGGACTTCGGAACTCCGGGGAGCTGTTTTTT
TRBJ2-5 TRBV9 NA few CASSVALGRGETQYF TGTGCCAGCAGCGTAGCGTTGGGTCGTGGAGAGACCCAGTACTTC
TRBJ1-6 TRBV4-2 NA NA CASSQDASSYNSPLHF TGTGCCAGCAGCCAAGATGCCAGCTCCTATAATTCACCCCTCCACTTT
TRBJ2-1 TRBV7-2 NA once CASSLWGTNYSEQFF TGTGCCAGCAGCTTATGGGGGACGAACTACAGTGAGCAGTTCTTC
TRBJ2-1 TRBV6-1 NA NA CASNKGSSYNEQFF TGTGCCAGCAACAAGGGGAGCTCCTACAATGAGCAGTTCTTC
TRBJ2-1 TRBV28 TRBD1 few CASIRTGGYNEQFF TGTGCCAGCATTCGGACAGGGGGCTACAATGAGCAGTTCTTC
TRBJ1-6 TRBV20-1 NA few CSASAGGSPLHF TGCAGTGCTAGCGCCGGGGGATCACCCCTCCACTTT
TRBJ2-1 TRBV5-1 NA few CASSPSGTYSYNEQFF TGCGCCAGCAGCCCCTCCGGGACATACTCCTACAATGAGCAGTTCTTC
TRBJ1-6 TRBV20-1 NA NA CSAVRNSPLHF TGCAGTGCCGTTCGAAATTCACCCCTCCACTTT
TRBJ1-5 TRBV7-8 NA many CASSLVQNQPQHF TGTGCCAGCAGCTTAGTCCAGAACCAGCCCCAGCATTTT
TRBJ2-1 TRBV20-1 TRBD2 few CSAAGGRAGNEQFF TGCAGTGCTGCCGGCGGGAGGGCCGGAAATGAGCAGTTCTTC
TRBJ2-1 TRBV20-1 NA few CSADLGGEQFF TGCAGTGCTGACCTAGGAGGCGAGCAGTTCTTC
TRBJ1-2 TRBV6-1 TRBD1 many CASRTAARDRVPKPYGYTF TGTGCCAGCAGAACTGCCGCCAGGGACAGGGTGCCCAAGCCCTATGGCTACACCTTC
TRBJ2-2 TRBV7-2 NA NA CASRRTWGGELFF TGTGCCAGCAGACGTACTTGGGGCGGGGAGCTGTTTTTT
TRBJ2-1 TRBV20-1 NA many CSAAGNHNEQFF TGCAGTGCTGCGGGAAACCATAATGAGCAGTTCTTC
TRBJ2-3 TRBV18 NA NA CASSPSVPTPPDTQYF TGTGCCAGCTCACCCTCGGTACCGACCCCCCCAGATACGCAGTATTTT
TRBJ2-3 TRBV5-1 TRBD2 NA CASSSTGTSPDTQYF TGCGCCAGCAGTTCTACCGGGACTAGTCCAGATACGCAGTATTTT
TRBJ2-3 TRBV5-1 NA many CASSFFADTQYF TGCGCCAGCAGCTTCTTTGCAGATACGCAGTATTTT
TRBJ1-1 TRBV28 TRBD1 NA CASSLGTGGSPAFF TGTGCCAGCAGCCTAGGGACAGGGGGAAGTCCAGCTTTCTTT
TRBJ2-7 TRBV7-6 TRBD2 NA CASSLRASGSWNEQYF TGTGCCAGCAGCTTAAGGGCTAGCGGGAGTTGGAACGAGCAGTACTTC
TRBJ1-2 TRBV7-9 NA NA CASSLFRKTWGHYGYTF TGTGCCAGCAGCCTTTTCCGGAAAACCTGGGGACACTATGGCTACACCTTC